Below are 24 T cell receptor beta chains sequenced from a single sample in a study of blood T cell repertoires in COVID-19. This table comes from immunoSEQ multiplex PCR, and its TCRdb copy is limited to in-frame clones, with some not included. The sample includes some 55,000 clones, approximately 91% seen only once; the top ten take about 3%. The sample taken for sequencing was peripheral blood. The receptors originated from a human donor in a cohort sampled during active COVID-19.

This clone was counted a single time. This chain uses TRBV28 with TRBJ1-2; D might be TRBD1 (5 bases). The CDR3 contains 14 residues. Germline values: CDR1 MDHEN, CDR2 SYDVKM. V lost 6 bases to trimming and J lost 8 bases, with 19 bases between them. The DNA for the CDR3 is TGTGCCAGCAGCCTCCAGGGTTTGAACTGGGGCTACACCTTC. This gives the protein CASSLQGLNWGYTF.

The chain employs TRBV5-1 and TRBJ2-1, with a possible D match to TRBD2 (6 bases). Germline V lookup: CDR1 SGHRS, CDR2 YFSETQ. The CDR3 extends over 16 amino acids. Trimming left V 4 bases short and J 4 bases short, with 18 bases between. The CDR3 protein is CASSPPGSGPYNEQFF. CDR3 in DNA: TGCGCCAGCAGCCCCCCTGGTAGCGGACCTTACAATGAGCAGTTCTTC.

The chain is built from TRBV9 and TRBJ2-7; 8 positions match TRBD1. Germline lookup yields CDR1 SGDLS and CDR2 YYNGEE. This CDR3 comprises 15 residues. The J segment lost 5 bases and the V segment lost 0 bases, leaving 7 bases of the junction unmatched. The DNA of the CDR3 is TGTGCCAGCAGCGTAGCGGGCAGGGGGCTCGACGAGCAGTACTTC. As protein: CASSVAGRGLDEQYF. The variable domain in full, completed from reference TRBV9 and TRBJ2-7, reads DSGVTQTPKHLITATGQRVTLRCSPRSGDLSVYWYQQSLDQGLQFLIQYYNGEERAKGNILERFSAQQFPDLHSELNLSSLELGDSALYFCASSVAGRGLDEQYFGPGTRLTVT.

This chain joins TRBV3-1 (or the pseudogene TRBV3-2) and TRBJ1-2; D is unclear. V was trimmed by 0 bases and J by 8 bases, leaving 16 bases between them. This CDR3 is built from 15 residues. Germline assignment: CDR1 LGHDT and CDR2 YNNKEL (reference sequence). CDR3 DNA: TGTGCCAGCAGCCAAGACTATACCAGAAGAGGAGGCTACACCTTC. Encoded protein: CASSQDYTRRGGYTF.

J is TRBJ2-1 and V is TRBV5-1; D is possibly TRBD2 (6 bases). From germline, CDR1 is SGHRS and CDR2 YFSETQ. The CDR3 is 13 residues long. V lost 2 bases and J lost 5, with 8 bases in between. CDR3 sequence: CASSLAGHNEQFF. The CDR3 region has the DNA TGCGCCAGCAGCTTAGCGGGCCACAATGAGCAGTTCTTC.

This sequence joins TRBV29-1 and TRBJ2-2; a possible D gene is TRBD2 (5 bases). Trimming stripped 5 bases from V and 3 bases from J, with 13 bases between. Germline CDR1 reads SQVTM; CDR2 reads ANQGSEA. The CDR3 length is 14 residues. For the CDR3, the DNA is TGCAGCGTTAAGGTAGCGCGAGACACCGGGGAGCTGTTTTTT. Its protein is CSVKVARDTGELFF.

This clone was observed once. This chain joins TRBV11-2 and TRBJ1-1; D possibly corresponds to TRBD1 (6 bases). CDR1 and CDR2 from the germline V gene are SGHAT and FQNNGV. With 3 bases removed from V and 6 bases from J, the gap between germline ends came to 17 bases. The CDR3 consists of 15 residues. The CDR3 is CASSLATGLKAEAFF. The CDR3 DNA sequence: TGTGCCAGCAGCTTGGCGACAGGTCTAAAGGCTGAAGCTTTCTTT.

J is TRBJ2-6 and V is TRBV7-6, with 8 nucleotides matching TRBD1. The CDR3 totals 19 residues. J was trimmed by 1 base and V by 6 bases; bases with no gene match: 14. Germline V gene lookup returns CDR1 SGHVS and CDR2 FNYEAQ. The CDR3 region has the DNA TGTGCCAGCAGACCGTACTCTAGCAGGGGGCTTTCTGGGGCCAACGTCCTGACTTTC. Protein: CASRPYSSRGLSGANVLTF.

The CDR3 protein is CASSPGQGNVLTF. In nucleotides, the CDR3 is TGTGCCAGCAGTCCGGGACAGGGAAACGTCCTGACTTTC. This chain links TRBV6-6 with TRBJ2-6, with TRBD1 matching over 9 bases. This CDR3 comprises 13 residues. CDR1 MNHNY and CDR2 SVGAGI come from the germline V gene (reference sequence). V dropped 5 bases and J dropped 10; count of bases not matched to a gene: 3.

V usage is TRBV2 and J usage is TRBJ1-1; no definite D call. The V and J ends lost 4 bases and 10 bases respectively, with 10 bases between them. CDR1 and CDR2 from the germline V gene are SNHLY and FYNNEI. There are 11 residues in the CDR3. CDR3 DNA sequence: TGTGCCAGCAGTGCTGGAGGCGGAGCTTTCTTT. Encoded protein: CASSAGGGAFF.

In this sample, this clone turned up once. The chain carries TRBV19 and TRBJ2-3; 9 bases are a match to TRBD2. Germline CDR1 reads LNHDA; CDR2 reads SQIVND (reference sequence). The CDR3 contains 16 residues. J lost 5 bases, V lost 2 bases, and 8 bases had no gene match. The DNA for the CDR3 is TGTGCCAGTAGTATATTCCTAGCGGGAATTTTAGATACGCAGTATTTT. Its translation is CASSIFLAGILDTQYF.

This clone was counted once. The rearrangement joins TRBV5-1 to TRBJ1-1, with D maybe TRBD1 (5 bases). The germline V gene encodes CDR1 SGHRS and CDR2 YFSETQ. The V end lost 1 base, the J end lost 4 bases, and 11 bases lay between the germline ends. The CDR3 extends over 14 amino acids. CDR3 DNA sequence: TGCGCCAGCAGCTTGCGGGGGTGGTTCACTGAAGCTTTCTTT. Amino acids: CASSLRGWFTEAFF. Using reference TRBV5-1 and TRBJ1-1 for the parts outside the CDR3, the full variable domain is KAGVTQTPRYLIKTRGQQVTLSCSPISGHRSVSWYQQTPGQGLQFLFEYFSETQRNKGNFPGRFSGRQFSNSRSEMNVSTLELGDSALYLCASSLRGWFTEAFFGQGTRLTVV.

In this sample, this clone turned up once. The chain couples TRBV28 to TRBJ2-4, with TRBD2 identical over 10 bases. Trimming removed 7 bases from V and 2 bases from J; junction bases left unmatched: 8. This CDR3 is 16 amino acids long. The germline CDR1 and CDR2 sequences are MDHEN and SYDVKM. The CDR3, as DNA: TGTGCCAGCACCCTAGCGGGAGAGTATACCAAAAACATTCAGTACTTC. This codes for CASTLAGEYTKNIQYF.

The gene calls are TRBV4-2 and TRBJ2-5; 8 bases match TRBD2. The germline V gene has CDR1 LGHNA and CDR2 YNFKEQ. The CDR3 is made up of 14 amino acids. With V trimmed by 5 bases and J by 5 bases, 7 bases remained unmatched. The CDR3 sequence: CASSSRTSRETQYF. The CDR3 DNA is TGTGCCAGCAGCTCGCGGACTAGCAGGGAGACCCAGTACTTC.

J is TRBJ1-2 and V is TRBV2; 9 bases are shared with TRBD1. The CDR3 is made up of 15 amino acids. Germline V gene sequence: CDR1 SNHLY, CDR2 FYNNEI. The junction had 11 bases not matched to a gene; V was cut back by 7 bases and J by 5 bases. The DNA for the CDR3 is TGTGCCAGCATAGGGGACAGGGCCGGAGTTTATGGCTACACCTTC. It encodes CASIGDRAGVYGYTF.

J is TRBJ2-7 and V is TRBV7-6, with 9 bases matching TRBD1. Germline CDR1 SGHVS, CDR2 FNYEAQ. The CDR3 is 19 amino acids. V lost 5 bases to trimming and J lost 6 bases; unmatched junction nucleotides: 23. CDR3 residues: CASSHGLRDRANEASEQYV. CDR3 DNA sequence: TGTGCCAGCAGCCATGGGCTGAGGGACAGGGCTAACGAAGCGAGCGAGCAGTACGTC.

V usage is TRBV15 and J usage is TRBJ2-3; 9 bases are a match to TRBD1. Trimming at V came to 6 bases and at J to 4 bases, leaving 8 bases not matched to a gene. The germline V gene has CDR1 LNHNV and CDR2 YYDKDF (reference sequence). The CDR3 is 15 residues long. CDR3 amino acids: CATSSTGGLADTQYF. DNA of the CDR3: TGTGCCACCAGTTCTACAGGGGGCCTGGCAGATACGCAGTATTTT.

The rearrangement uses TRBV4-2 and TRBJ2-3; TRBD1 agrees at 8 bases. CDR3 length: 19 amino acids. The germline V gene encodes CDR1 LGHNA and CDR2 YNFKEQ. Unmatched junction bases numbered 15, after V lost 3 bases and J lost 1 base. In DNA, the CDR3 is TGTGCCAGCAGCCAGACCGGGACAGGTGGAATTGGGGGCACAGATACGCAGTATTTT. Translated: CASSQTGTGGIGGTDTQYF.

The CDR3 nucleotides read TGTGCCAGCAGTTTCGGAGGACGGTCCTATGGCTACACCTTC. Amino acid sequence: CASSFGGRSYGYTF. The chain couples TRBV27 to TRBJ1-2; D gene ambiguous. This CDR3 has 14 amino acids. Germline V CDR1 and CDR2: MNHEY, SMNVEV (reference sequence). V was trimmed by 3 bases and J by 4 bases, leaving 12 bases between them.

The chain links TRBV27 to TRBJ2-1; D may be TRBD2 (5 bases). The V gene lost 8 bases and the J gene lost 10 bases, with 15 bases spanning the gap. This CDR3 has 12 residues. The germline V gene has CDR1 MNHEY and CDR2 SMNVEV (reference sequence). This CDR3 is CASCLAPGEQFF. DNA of the CDR3: TGTGCCAGCTGTCTCGCGCCGGGAGAGCAGTTCTTC.

This chain connects TRBV6-2 or TRBV6-3 to TRBJ2-1, with D hard to call. V lost 2 bases and J 1 base, leaving 9 bases between the germline ends. CDR1 and CDR2 (germline): MNHEY, SVGEGT. The CDR3 loop spans 15 amino acids. The CDR3 loop reads CASSYGQLSYNEQFF. The CDR3 DNA is TGTGCCAGCAGTTACGGGCAGCTTTCCTACAATGAGCAGTTCTTC.

V usage is TRBV27 and J usage is TRBJ1-1; 8 bases are shared with TRBD1. The CDR3 is 15 residues long. Trimming removed 3 bases from V and 6 bases from J; junction bases left unmatched: 9. CDR1 and CDR2 from the germline V gene are MNHEY and SMNVEV (reference sequence). The CDR3 is CASSFTGTGVPEAFF. The DNA of the CDR3 is TGTGCCAGCAGTTTTACCGGGACAGGCGTTCCTGAAGCTTTCTTT.

The gene calls are TRBV28 and TRBJ2-2, with 12 bases matching TRBD2. V shed 8 bases, J shed 5 bases, and the junction held 6 bases outside the gene matches. This CDR3 comprises 15 residues. Germline values: CDR1 MDHEN, CDR2 SYDVKM. This CDR3 reads CASATSGRGTGELFF. DNA for the CDR3: TGTGCCAGCGCGACTAGCGGGAGAGGGACCGGGGAGCTGTTTTTT.

J is TRBJ2-7 and V is TRBV12-2; the table gives TRBD2 as D, unverified against the DNA. TRBV12-2 is listed as a pseudogene. This CDR3 has 16 residues. The CDR3 here is CASRLAPTQSSGEQYV. CDR3 coding DNA: TGTGCAAGTCGCTTAGCGCCGACTCAAAGTTCGGGCGAGCAGTACGTC.